This T cell receptor beta chain was observed in a study of Ad26.COV2.S vaccination and SARS-CoV-2 variants. Study-level information: Once, or twice with 56 days between doses, Ad26.COV2.S was given intramuscularly. General study results and limits: A substantial breadth of spike-specific CD8+ and CD4+ T cell responses after vaccination has been reported. Breadth and depth estimates from TCRs may understate total T cell responses.

Treatment noted: around 19 received Ad26.COV2.S at low or high dose, single or two shots; roughly 5 received placebo; per-sample allocation not given. Sampling happened 63 days after the first vaccine or placebo injection. As to this clone: Antigen: not known.

The CDR3 extends over 13 amino acids. CDR1 is SGHTA and CDR2 is FQGTGA in the germline V gene. Trimming removed 5 bases from V and 4 bases from J, with 10 bases in between. Sequenced by immunoSEQ multiplex PCR; TCRdb stores in-frame clones only, minus some. The sample yields 430,000 or so clones, approximately 92% seen once. This TCR came from a person aged 18 to 65 who received the Ad26.COV2.S COVID-19 vaccine or a placebo. The V call is TRBV7-3, the J call TRBJ2-3; no clear D. Here the sequenced sample was peripheral blood, taken in a trial of Ad26.COV2.S vaccine versus placebo. In DNA form, the CDR3 reads TGTGCCAGCAGCCCGGGCGGCTCAGATACGCAGTATTTT. Its protein product is CASSPGGSDTQYF.